The 10 T cell receptor beta chains listed next were all sequenced from one sample in a study of beta chain features in type 1 diabetes. Study-level results: Shortening that was moderate but significant affected the TCRB CDR3s of Type 1 diabetes patients in all four CD4+ subsets.

The authors reverse transcribed all of the isolated RNA, so sequencing captured expressed TCRB transcripts. Libraries were prepared by immunoSEQ multiplex PCR; TCRdb keeps only in-frame clonotypes and omits some of them. The table includes 150,000 to 190,000 clones, 10% detected once. Antigens for these TCRs are unknown. Sequencing was carried out using central memory CD4+ T cells from blood. These receptors all stem from a man aged 25-45 years with type 1 diabetes.

Many counts were recorded for this clone. The CDR3 loop is CASSPGQGLYEQYF. The CDR3 DNA reads as TGTGCCAGCAGTCCGGGACAGGGGTTGTACGAGCAGTACTTC. V is TRBV2 and J is TRBJ2-7, with TRBD1 matching over 10 bases. The CDR3 is made up of 14 amino acids. J lost 4 bases, V lost 5 bases, and 5 bases had no gene match. Germline V gene sequence: CDR1 SNHLY, CDR2 FYNNEI.

This clone was recorded a few times. The chain recombines TRBV5-1 with TRBJ1-2; weak D call: TRBD1 (5 bases). Germline values: CDR1 SGHRS, CDR2 YFSETQ. The ends were cut back, 0 bases at V and 8 bases at J, with 17 bases in the middle. The CDR3 covers 15 residues. CDR3 loop: CASSLEVAGERGYTF. The CDR3 coding sequence is TGCGCCAGCAGCTTGGAGGTCGCGGGGGAGCGGGGCTACACCTTC.

This clone was observed a few times. V gene TRBV7-2 combines with J gene TRBJ2-1, with 9 bases that match TRBD1. The junction had 11 bases not matched to a gene; V was cut back by 4 bases and J by 10 bases. This CDR3 is built from 15 residues. The germline V gene encodes CDR1 SGHTA and CDR2 FQGNSA. The CDR3 nucleotides read TGTGCCAGCAGCTCCGCCCGGGACAGGGTACGGGAGCAGTTCTTC. Its protein product is CASSSARDRVREQFF.

This clone was observed a few times. The chain links TRBV18 to TRBJ2-5; 10 positions agree with TRBD1. Germline V gives CDR1 KGHSH, CDR2 LQKENI. CDR3 length: 16 amino acids. V shed 6 bases, J shed 1 base, and the junction held 8 bases outside the gene matches. CDR3 residues: CASSNWDRGVQETQYF. CDR3 DNA: TGTGCCAGCTCTAATTGGGACAGGGGAGTCCAAGAGACCCAGTACTTC.

The DNA for the CDR3 is TGCGCCAGCAGCCAGAGACAGGGATCTATGTCTGAGGGAGGCCACTTCTACGAGCAGTACTTC. Its translation: CASSQRQGSMSEGGHFYEQYF. This sequence joins TRBV4-3 and TRBJ2-7; perhaps TRBD1 as D (7 bases). Trimming left V 3 bases short and J 3 bases short, with 33 bases between. The CDR3 extends over 21 amino acids. CDR1 is LGHNA, CDR2 YSLEER, per germline.

The V and J genes are TRBV25-1 and TRBJ2-5; possibly TRBD1 for D (6 bases). CDR1 and CDR2 (germline): MGHDK, SYGVNS. Trimming took off 2 bases at V and 5 bases at J, with 15 bases between the two ends. CDR3 length: 15 amino acids. The CDR3 region is CASSEEGTGRETQYF. The CDR3 DNA follows: TGTGCCAGCAGTGAAGAGGGTACAGGGCGGGAGACCCAGTACTTC. The full variable domain, rest sourced from reference TRBV25-1 and TRBJ2-5, is EADIYQTPRYLVIGTGKKITLECSQTMGHDKMYWYQQDPGMELHLIHYSYGVNSTEKGDLSSESTVSRIRTEHFPLTLESARPSHTSQYLCASSEEGTGRETQYFGPGTRLLVL.

The chain employs TRBV2 and TRBJ2-6, with TRBD1 identical over 8 bases. Losses at the gene ends were 2 bases for V and 7 bases for J; bases not matched to a gene: 10. The CDR3 consists of 17 residues. CDR1 is SNHLY, CDR2 FYNNEI, per germline. The CDR3 sequence: CASSERKGTGGANVLTF. DNA of the CDR3: TGTGCCAGCAGTGAAAGGAAGGGGACAGGAGGAGCCAACGTCCTGACTTTC.

This chain joins TRBV9 and TRBJ1-1; D unresolved. This CDR3 has 13 amino acids. V gave up 0 bases and J gave up 3 bases, with 6 bases separating them. The germline V gene encodes CDR1 SGDLS and CDR2 YYNGEE. CDR3 sequence (DNA): TGTGCCAGCAGCGTAGAGAGGGACACTGAAGCTTTCTTT. Protein product: CASSVERDTEAFF.

Here the CDR3 reads CSVEYGGSNQPQHF. CDR3 in DNA: TGCAGCGTTGAATACGGGGGTAGCAATCAGCCCCAGCATTTT. The chain joins TRBV29-1 to TRBJ1-5, with D possibly TRBD1 on 5 matching bases. The CDR3 consists of 14 residues. V was trimmed by 2 bases and J by 0 bases, leaving 8 bases between them. The germline V gene has CDR1 SQVTM and CDR2 ANQGSEA.

In its sample, this clone was seen a few times. V usage is TRBV29-1 and J usage is TRBJ1-1; TRBD1 aligns across 12 bases. With 4 bases clipped from V and 0 bases from J, the junction kept 3 bases outside the gene matches. Germline V gene lookup returns CDR1 SQVTM and CDR2 ANQGSEA. This CDR3 contains 15 residues. In DNA, the CDR3 is TGCAGCGTTGGGGACAGGGGGCCGGTGAACACTGAAGCTTTCTTT. Amino acid sequence: CSVGDRGPVNTEAFF.